This T cell receptor beta chain was documented in a study of shared clonotypes between healthy human individuals. Trimming stripped 3 bases from V and 2 bases from J, with 13 bases between. Germline CDR1 LNHDA, CDR2 SQIVND (reference sequence). The CDR3 has 15 residues. Clones were read by immunoSEQ multiplex PCR, and TCRdb kept only the in-frame ones, dropping some. The table includes about 680,000 clones, 92% detected once. Study-wide points: Despite large depth, sorted-subset datasets appeared incompletely sequenced.

On this clone itself: Its antigen is currently unknown.

Naive CD8 cells comprised CD45RO-negative, CCR7-positively selected cells, excluding terminally differentiated effector memory CD45RA+ cells. The sequence derives from a man aged 30 to 45 in good health. The rearrangement links TRBV19 to TRBJ2-5; maybe TRBD1 (6 bases). Specimen: naive CD8+ T cells sorted from blood. CDR3 sequence (DNA): TGTGCCAGTAGTATGACCCCTGGGACACAAGAGACCCAGTACTTC. Translating gives CASSMTPGTQETQYF.